A selection of T cell receptor beta chains follows, all from one sample in a study of T cell responses to AZD1222 COVID-19 vaccine. Produced via immunoSEQ multiplex PCR; TCRdb's table is partial and in-frame only. Among 110,000 or so clones, more than 75% were seen once, and the ten largest hold about 2.5%. Sequenced material: peripheral blood, taken on day 0 of AZD1222 vaccination. The receptor source for this set is an adult in good health. The CDR3 runs from the conserved cysteine through the conserved F or W. A D gene is named only where the DNA matches it firmly.

v_gene	d_gene	len	j_gene	CDR3aa
TRBV6-5	-	14	TRBJ2-1	CASSPGTSNNEQFF
TRBV28	TRBD1	14	TRBJ1-4	CASRVGGGNEKLFF
TRBV3-1/TRBV3-2	TRBD2	14	TRBJ2-7	CASSQTAGVWEQYF
TRBV7-2	-	13	TRBJ2-7	CASSLTPRDEQYF
TRBV7-9	-	15	TRBJ2-1	CASSLYGGPNPEQFF
TRBV29-1	-	12	TRBJ1-5	CSVVDGNQPQHF
TRBV18	-	14	TRBJ1-2	CASSEGSQAYGYTF
TRBV19	-	16	TRBJ1-1	CASSILGRTDHTEAFF
TRBV29-1	-	14	TRBJ2-2	CSVEAPSRTGELFF
TRBV14	-	12	TRBJ1-2	CASSQDFAGYTF
TRBV27	TRBD2	14	TRBJ2-7	CASSFRAGVYNQYF
TRBV4-2	-	16	TRBJ1-5	CASSQEAAVSNQPQHF